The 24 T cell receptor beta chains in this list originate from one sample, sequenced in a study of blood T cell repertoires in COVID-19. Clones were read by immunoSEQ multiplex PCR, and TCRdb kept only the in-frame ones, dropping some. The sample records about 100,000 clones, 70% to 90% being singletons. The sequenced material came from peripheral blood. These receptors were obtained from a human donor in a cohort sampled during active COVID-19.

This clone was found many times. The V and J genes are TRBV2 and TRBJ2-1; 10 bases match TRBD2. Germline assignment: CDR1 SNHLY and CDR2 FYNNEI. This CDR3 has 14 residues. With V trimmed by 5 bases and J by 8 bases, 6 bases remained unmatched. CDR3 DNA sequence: TGTGCCAGCAGTCGCGCTCTAGCGGGAGATGAGCAGTTCTTC. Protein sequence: CASSRALAGDEQFF.

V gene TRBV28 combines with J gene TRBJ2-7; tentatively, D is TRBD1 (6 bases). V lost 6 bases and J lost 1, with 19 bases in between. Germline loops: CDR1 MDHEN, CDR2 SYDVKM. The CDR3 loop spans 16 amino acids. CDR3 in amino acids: CASRTPGAPRSYEQYF. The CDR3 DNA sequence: TGTGCCAGCAGGACACCAGGGGCGCCGAGGTCCTACGAGCAGTACTTC.

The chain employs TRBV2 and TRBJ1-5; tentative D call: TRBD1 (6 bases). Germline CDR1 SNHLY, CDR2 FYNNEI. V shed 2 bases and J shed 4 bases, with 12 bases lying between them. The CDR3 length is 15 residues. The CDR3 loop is CASSERSGQNQPQHF. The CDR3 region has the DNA TGTGCCAGCAGTGAACGGTCCGGACAGAATCAGCCCCAGCATTTT.

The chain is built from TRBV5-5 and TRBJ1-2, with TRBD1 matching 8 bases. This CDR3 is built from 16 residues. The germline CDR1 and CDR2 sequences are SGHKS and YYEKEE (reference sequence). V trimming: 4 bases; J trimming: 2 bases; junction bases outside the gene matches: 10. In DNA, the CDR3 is TGTGCCAGCAGCGCGGGTACGGGACAGGCGAACTATGGCTACACCTTC. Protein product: CASSAGTGQANYGYTF.

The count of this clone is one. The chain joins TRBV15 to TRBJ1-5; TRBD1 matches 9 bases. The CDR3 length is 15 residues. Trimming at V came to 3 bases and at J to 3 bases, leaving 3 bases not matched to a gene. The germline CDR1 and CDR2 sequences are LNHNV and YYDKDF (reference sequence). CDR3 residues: CATSRDRGDNQPQHF. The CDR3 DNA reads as TGTGCCACCAGCAGGGACAGGGGAGACAATCAGCCCCAGCATTTT.

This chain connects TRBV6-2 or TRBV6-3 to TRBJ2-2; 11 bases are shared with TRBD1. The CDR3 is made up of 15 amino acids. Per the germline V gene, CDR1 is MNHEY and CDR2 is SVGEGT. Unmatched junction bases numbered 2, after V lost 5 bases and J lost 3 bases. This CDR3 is CASSRGQGDTGELFF. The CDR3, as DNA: TGTGCCAGCAGTAGGGGACAGGGGGACACCGGGGAGCTGTTTTTT.

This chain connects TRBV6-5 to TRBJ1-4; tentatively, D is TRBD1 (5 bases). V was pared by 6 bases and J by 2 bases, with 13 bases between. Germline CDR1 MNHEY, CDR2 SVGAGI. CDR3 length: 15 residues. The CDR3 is CASRSRGWTNEKLFF. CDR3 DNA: TGTGCCAGCAGGTCTAGGGGATGGACTAATGAAAAACTGTTTTTT.

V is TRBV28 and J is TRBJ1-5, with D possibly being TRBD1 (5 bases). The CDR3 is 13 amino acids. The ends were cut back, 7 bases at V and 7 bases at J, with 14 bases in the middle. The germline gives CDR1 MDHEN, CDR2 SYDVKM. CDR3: CASMETDQQPQHF. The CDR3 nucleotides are TGTGCCAGCATGGAGACAGACCAACAGCCCCAGCATTTT. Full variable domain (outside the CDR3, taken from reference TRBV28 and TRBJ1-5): DVKVTQSSRYLVKRTGEKVFLECVQDMDHENMFWYRQDPGLGLRLIYFSYDVKMKEKGDIPEGYSVSREKKERFSLILESASTNQTSMYLCASMETDQQPQHFGDGTRLSIL.

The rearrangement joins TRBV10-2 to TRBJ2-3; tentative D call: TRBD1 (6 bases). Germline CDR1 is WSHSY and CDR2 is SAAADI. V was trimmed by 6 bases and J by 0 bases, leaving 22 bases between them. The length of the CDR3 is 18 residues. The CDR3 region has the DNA TGCGCCAGCAGGGGGCGAGACAGGCCTAGGTCTAGCACAGATACGCAGTATTTT. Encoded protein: CASRGRDRPRSSTDTQYF.

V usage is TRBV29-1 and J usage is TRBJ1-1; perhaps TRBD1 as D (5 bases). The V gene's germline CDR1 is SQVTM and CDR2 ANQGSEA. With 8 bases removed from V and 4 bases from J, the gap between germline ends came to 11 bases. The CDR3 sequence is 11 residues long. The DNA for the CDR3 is TGCAGCACGCGACAGAGCACTGAAGCTTTCTTT. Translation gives CSTRQSTEAFF.

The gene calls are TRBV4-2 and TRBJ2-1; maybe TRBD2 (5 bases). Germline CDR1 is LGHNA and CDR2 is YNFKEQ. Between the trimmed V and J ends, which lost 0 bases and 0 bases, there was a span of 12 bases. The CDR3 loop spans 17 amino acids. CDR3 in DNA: TGTGCCAGCAGCCAAGAATGGCAAGGGAGCTCCTACAATGAGCAGTTCTTC. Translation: CASSQEWQGSSYNEQFF.

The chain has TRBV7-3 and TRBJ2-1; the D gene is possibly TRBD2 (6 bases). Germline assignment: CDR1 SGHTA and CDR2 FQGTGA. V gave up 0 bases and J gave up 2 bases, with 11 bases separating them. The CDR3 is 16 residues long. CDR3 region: CASSLTGAGTYNEQFF. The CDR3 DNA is TGTGCCAGCAGCTTAACGGGCGCGGGAACCTACAATGAGCAGTTCTTC. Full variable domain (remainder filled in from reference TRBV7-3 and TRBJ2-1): GAGVSQTPSNKVTEKGKYVELRCDPISGHTALYWYRQSLGQGPEFLIYFQGTGAADDSGLPNDRFFAVRPEGSVSTLKIQRTERGDSAVYLCASSLTGAGTYNEQFFGPGTRLTVL.

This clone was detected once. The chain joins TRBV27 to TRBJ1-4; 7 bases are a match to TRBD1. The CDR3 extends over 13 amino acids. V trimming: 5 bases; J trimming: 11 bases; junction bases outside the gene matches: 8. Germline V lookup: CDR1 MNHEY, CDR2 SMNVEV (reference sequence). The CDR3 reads CASSQGGLGKLFF. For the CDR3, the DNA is TGTGCCAGCAGTCAAGGGGGCTTAGGGAAACTGTTTTTT. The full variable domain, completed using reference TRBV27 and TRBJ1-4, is EAQVTQNPRYLITVTGKKLTVTCSQNMNHEYMSWYRQDPGLGLRQIYYSMNVEVTDKGDVPEGYKVSRKEKRNFPLILESPSPNQTSLYFCASSQGGLGKLFFGSGTQLSVL.

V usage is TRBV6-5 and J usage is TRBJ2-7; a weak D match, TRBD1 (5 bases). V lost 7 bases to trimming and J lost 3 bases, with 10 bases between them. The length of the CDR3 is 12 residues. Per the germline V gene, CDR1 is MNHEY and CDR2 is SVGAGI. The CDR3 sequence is CASTGHLYEQYF. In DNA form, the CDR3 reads TGTGCCAGCACCGGACACCTCTACGAGCAGTACTTC.

The CDR3 region is CASSGGTSGSGVYEQYF. DNA for the CDR3: TGTGCCAGCAGCGGGGGGACTAGCGGGAGCGGGGTATACGAGCAGTACTTC. The V and J genes are TRBV9 and TRBJ2-7, with 14 bases identical to TRBD2. CDR3 length: 17 amino acids. The V and J ends lost 3 bases and 4 bases, in that order; junction bases with no gene match: 9. Germline CDR1 is SGDLS and CDR2 is YYNGEE.

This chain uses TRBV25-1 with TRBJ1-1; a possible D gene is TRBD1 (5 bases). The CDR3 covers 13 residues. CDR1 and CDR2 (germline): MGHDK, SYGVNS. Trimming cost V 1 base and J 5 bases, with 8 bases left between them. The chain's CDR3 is CASSEWGGTEAFF. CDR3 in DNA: TGTGCCAGCAGTGAATGGGGGGGAACTGAAGCTTTCTTT.

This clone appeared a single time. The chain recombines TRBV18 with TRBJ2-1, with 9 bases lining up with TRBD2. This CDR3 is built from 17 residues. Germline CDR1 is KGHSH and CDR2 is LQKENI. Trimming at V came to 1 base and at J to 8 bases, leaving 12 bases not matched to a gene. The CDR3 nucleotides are TGTGCCAGCTCACCACAACTTGCGGCGGGAGGGCCCGATGAGCAGTTCTTC. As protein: CASSPQLAAGGPDEQFF.

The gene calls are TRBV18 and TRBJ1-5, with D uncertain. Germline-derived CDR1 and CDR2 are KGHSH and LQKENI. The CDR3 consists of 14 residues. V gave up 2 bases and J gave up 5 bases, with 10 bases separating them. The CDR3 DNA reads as TGTGCCAGCTCACCAGGAGTTCCCGATCAGCCCCAGCATTTT. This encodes CASSPGVPDQPQHF.

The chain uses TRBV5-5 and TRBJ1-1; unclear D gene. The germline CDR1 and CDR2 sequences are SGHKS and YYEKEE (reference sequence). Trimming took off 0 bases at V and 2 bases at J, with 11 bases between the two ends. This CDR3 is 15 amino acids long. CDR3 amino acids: CASSLAPVRNTEAFF. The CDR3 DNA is TGTGCCAGCAGCTTGGCCCCCGTGAGAAACACTGAAGCTTTCTTT.

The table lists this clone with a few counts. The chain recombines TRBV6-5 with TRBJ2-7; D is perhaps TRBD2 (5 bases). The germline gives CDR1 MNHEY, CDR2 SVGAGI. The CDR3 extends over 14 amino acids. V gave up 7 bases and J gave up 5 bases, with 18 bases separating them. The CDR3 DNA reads TGTGCCAGCACCCAAACATCGGAGGTAAACGAGCAGTACTTC. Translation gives CASTQTSEVNEQYF.

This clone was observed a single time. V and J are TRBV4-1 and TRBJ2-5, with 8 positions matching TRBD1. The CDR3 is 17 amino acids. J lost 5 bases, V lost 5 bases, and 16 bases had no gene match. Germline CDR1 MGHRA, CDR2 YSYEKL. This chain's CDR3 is CASSGTRGPGPPETQYF. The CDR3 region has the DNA TGCGCCAGCAGCGGAACCAGGGGGCCGGGACCCCCTGAGACCCAGTACTTC.

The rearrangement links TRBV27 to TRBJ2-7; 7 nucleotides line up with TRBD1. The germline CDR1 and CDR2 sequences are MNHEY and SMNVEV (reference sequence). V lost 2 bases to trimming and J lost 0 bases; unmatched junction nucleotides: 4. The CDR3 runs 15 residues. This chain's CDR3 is CASSLRQGSSYEQYF. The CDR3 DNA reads TGTGCCAGCAGTTTACGACAGGGCAGCTCCTACGAGCAGTACTTC.

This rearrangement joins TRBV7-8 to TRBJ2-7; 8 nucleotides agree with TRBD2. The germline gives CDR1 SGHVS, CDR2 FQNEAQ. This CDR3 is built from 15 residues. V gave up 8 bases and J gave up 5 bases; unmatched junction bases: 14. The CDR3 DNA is TGTGCCAGCGACAGATCGGCGGGAGGATCAAACGAGCAGTACTTC. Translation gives CASDRSAGGSNEQYF.

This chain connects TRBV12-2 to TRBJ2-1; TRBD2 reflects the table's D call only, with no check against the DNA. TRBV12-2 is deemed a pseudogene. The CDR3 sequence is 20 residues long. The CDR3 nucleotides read TGTGCAAGTCGCATCCTGATGTGCACTAGCGGAAGGAGCTCCTACAATGAGCAGTTCTTC. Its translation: CASRILMCTSGRSSYNEQFF.